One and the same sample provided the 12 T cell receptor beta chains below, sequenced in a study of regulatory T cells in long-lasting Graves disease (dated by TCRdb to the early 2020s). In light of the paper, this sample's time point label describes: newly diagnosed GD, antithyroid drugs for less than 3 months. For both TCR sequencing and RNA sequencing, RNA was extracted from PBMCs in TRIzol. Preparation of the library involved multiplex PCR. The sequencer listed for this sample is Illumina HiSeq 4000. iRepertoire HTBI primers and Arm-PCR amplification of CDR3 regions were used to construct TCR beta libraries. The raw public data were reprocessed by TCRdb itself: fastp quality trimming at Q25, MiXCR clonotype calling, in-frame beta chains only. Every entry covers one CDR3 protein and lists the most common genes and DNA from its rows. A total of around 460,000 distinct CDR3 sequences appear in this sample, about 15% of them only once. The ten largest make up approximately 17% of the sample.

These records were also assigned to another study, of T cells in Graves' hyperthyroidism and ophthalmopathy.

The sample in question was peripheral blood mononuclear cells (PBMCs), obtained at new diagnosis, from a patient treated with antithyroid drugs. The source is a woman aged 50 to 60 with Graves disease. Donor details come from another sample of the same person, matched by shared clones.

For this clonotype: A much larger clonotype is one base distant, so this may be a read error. CDR3 sequence: CATRPRGAHEQYF. The CDR3 coding sequence is TGTGCCACCCGTCCCAGGGGGGCCCACGAGCAGTACTTC. The J gene is TRBJ2-7, the V gene TRBV28; TRBD1 is a possible D gene (7 bases). CDR1 is MDHEN, CDR2 SYDVKM, per germline. The CDR3 sequence is 13 residues long. Trimming stripped 10 bases from V and 5 bases from J, with 18 bases between.

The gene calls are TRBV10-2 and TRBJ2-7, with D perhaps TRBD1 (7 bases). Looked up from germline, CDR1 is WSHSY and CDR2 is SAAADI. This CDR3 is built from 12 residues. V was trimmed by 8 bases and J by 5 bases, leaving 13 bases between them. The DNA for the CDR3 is TGCGCCAGCCAGGGGGGCGGGCACGAGCAGTACTTC. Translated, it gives CASQGGGHEQYF.

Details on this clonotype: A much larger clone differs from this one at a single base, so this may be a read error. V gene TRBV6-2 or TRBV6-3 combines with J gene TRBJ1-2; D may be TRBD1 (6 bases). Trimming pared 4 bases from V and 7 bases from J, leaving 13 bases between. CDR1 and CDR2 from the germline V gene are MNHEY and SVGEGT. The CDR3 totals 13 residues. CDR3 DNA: TGTGCCAGCAGTTCAACCGGACAGCCTGGCTACACCTTC. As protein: CASSSTGQPGYTF.

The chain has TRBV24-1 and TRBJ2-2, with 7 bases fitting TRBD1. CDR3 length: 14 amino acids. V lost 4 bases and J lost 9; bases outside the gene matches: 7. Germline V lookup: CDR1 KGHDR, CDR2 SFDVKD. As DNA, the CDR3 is TGTGCCACCAGTGAGCCGAACAGGGGCTGGGAGCTGTTTTTT. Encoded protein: CATSEPNRGWELFF.

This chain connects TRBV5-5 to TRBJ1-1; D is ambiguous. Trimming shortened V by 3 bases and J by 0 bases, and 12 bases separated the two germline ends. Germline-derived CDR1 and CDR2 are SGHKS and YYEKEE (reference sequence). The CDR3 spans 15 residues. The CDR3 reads CASSSDLNLNTEAFF. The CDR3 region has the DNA TGTGCCAGCAGCTCCGACCTCAACCTGAACACTGAAGCTTTCTTT.

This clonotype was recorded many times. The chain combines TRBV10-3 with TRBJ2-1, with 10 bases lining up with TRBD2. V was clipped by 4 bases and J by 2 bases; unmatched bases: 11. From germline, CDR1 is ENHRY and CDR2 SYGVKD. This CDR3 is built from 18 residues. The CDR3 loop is CAISGEVAGGHTYNEQFF. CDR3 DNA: TGTGCCATCAGTGGAGAGGTAGCGGGAGGCCACACCTACAATGAGCAGTTCTTC.

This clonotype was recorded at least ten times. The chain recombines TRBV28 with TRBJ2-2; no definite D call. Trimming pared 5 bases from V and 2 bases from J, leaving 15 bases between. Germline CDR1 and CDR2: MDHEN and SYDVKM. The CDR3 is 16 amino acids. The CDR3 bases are TGTGCCAGCAGTCTAGGCCCGTTGGGTAACACCGGGGAGCTGTTTTTT. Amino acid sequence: CASSLGPLGNTGELFF. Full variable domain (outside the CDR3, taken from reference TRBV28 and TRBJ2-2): DVKVTQSSRYLVKRTGEKVFLECVQDMDHENMFWYRQDPGLGLRLIYFSYDVKMKEKGDIPEGYSVSREKKERFSLILESASTNQTSMYLCASSLGPLGNTGELFFGEGSRLTVL.

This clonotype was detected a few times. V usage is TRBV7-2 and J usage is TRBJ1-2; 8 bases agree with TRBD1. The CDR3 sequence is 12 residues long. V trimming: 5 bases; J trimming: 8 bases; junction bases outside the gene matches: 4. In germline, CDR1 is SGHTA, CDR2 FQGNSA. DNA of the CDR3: TGTGCCAGCAGCAAACAGGGGGGAGGCTACACCTTC. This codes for CASSKQGGGYTF.

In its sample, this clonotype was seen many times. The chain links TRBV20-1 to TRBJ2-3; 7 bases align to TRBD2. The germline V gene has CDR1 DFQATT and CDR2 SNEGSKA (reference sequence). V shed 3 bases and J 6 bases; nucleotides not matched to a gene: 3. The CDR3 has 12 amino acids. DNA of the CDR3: TGCAGTGCTAGCGGGAGGACGGATACGCAGTATTTT. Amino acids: CSASGRTDTQYF.

For the CDR3, the DNA is TGTGCCAGCAGTTATTTTATAGCGGGAAGAGTTCAGACCCAGTACTTC. It translates to CASSYFIAGRVQTQYF. The genes are TRBV6-9 and TRBJ2-5; the match to TRBD2 covers 8 bases. This CDR3 is built from 16 residues. V lost 1 base, J lost 6 bases, and 10 bases stayed unmatched. Germline V gene lookup returns CDR1 MNHGY and CDR2 SVAAGI.

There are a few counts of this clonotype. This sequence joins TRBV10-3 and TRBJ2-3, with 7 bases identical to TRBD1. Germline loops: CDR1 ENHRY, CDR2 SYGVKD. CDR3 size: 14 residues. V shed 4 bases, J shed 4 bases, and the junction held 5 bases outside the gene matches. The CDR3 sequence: CAISGRDSSDTQYF. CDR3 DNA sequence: TGTGCCATCAGTGGCCGGGACAGTTCAGATACGCAGTATTTT.

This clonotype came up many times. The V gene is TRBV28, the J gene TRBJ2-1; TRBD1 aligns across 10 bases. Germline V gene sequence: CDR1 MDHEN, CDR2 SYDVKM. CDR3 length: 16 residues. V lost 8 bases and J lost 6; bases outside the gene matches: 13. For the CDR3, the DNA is TGTGCCAGCCACCCTGCCGGGACAGGGGTTTTCAATGAGCAGTTCTTC. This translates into CASHPAGTGVFNEQFF.